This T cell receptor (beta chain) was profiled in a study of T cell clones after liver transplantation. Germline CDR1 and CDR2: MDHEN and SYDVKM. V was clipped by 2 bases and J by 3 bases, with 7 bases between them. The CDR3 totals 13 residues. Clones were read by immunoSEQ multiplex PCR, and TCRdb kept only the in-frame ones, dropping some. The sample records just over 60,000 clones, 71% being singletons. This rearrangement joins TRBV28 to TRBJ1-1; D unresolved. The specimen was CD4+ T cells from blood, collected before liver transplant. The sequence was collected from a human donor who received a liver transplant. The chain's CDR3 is CASSLNGYTEAFF. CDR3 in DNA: TGTGCCAGCAGTTTAAACGGGTACACTGAAGCTTTCTTT. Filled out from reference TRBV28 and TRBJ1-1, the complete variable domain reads DVKVTQSSRYLVKRTGEKVFLECVQDMDHENMFWYRQDPGLGLRLIYFSYDVKMKEKGDIPEGYSVSREKKERFSLILESASTNQTSMYLCASSLNGYTEAFFGQGTRLTVV.